This TCR beta chain was observed in a study of graft-versus-host responses after intestinal transplantation (dated by TCRdb to 2020 to 2023). In terms of the full investigation: The transplants that recipients got were multivisceral, liver-intestinal, or isolated intestinal. All recipients received anti-thymocyte globulin induction followed by maintenance tacrolimus and steroids for three to four years. After intestinal transplantation, graft-versus-host and host-versus-graft alloreactive T cell clones were followed in the graft, circulation and bone marrow using bulk TCR-beta CDR3 sequencing. To identify alloreactive clones, pre-transplant mixed lymphocyte reaction products were sequenced and compared with unstimulated pre-transplant donor and recipient T cells. A cohort of about 26 intestinal transplant recipients, including one retransplant, was enrolled, and a few patients lacking pretransplant specimens were excluded. A peak of at least 4% donor T cells among recipient peripheral blood mononuclear cells was the definition used for donor T cell macrochimerism. Rather than being sequenced by the commercial service, samples from a few later patients were sequenced in-house on an Illumina MiSeq and processed with MiXCR. Study-level results and caveats: The conclusions were limited by the relatively low number and heterogeneity of the intestinal transplant patients. In patients with donor T cell macrochimerism, the allografts had high GvH to HvG T cell clonal ratios. Early after transplant, peak levels of circulating GvH clones were found to be associated with declines in HvG clones. GvH clones were detected in recipient bone marrow, and some appeared earlier in ileal mucosa or blood, consistent with an intestinal mucosal origin.

The CDR3 contains 13 residues, cysteine and phenylalanine counted. CDR3 DNA only is kept here, 39 bases in frame from base 1. Relative to germline, V is missing 2 bases and J is missing 8 bases, with 1 base of the junction outside any gene match. CDR1 and CDR2, looked up from the germline V gene (reference sequence), are MNHEY and SMNVEV. The time point label corresponds to: cells obtained before transplantation from donor or recipient. CD3+CD4+ and CD3+CD8+ populations were FACS-sorted from unstimulated pre-transplant donor and recipient cells taken from spleen or lymph nodes. Receptors were amplified or captured by the immunoSEQ multiplex PCR assay. For most patients, genomic DNA was isolated using the Qiagen DNeasy Blood and Tissue Kit and was shipped frozen to Adaptive Biotechnologies for TCR sequencing. For most patients, genomic DNA was subjected to high-throughput TCR-beta CDR3 sequencing by Adaptive Biotechnologies. In the authors' own workflow: TCR sequencing data were retrieved from Adaptive's ImmunoSEQ software for 15 to 20 patients, whereas a few other patients were processed with MiXCR and VDJtools. To correct CD4 versus CD8 sorting errors, sequences present in both subsets at a frequency ratio below 5:1 were removed. CDR3 nucleotide sequences shared between donor and recipient were removed because their origin could not be assigned. Alloreactive clones required at least 2-fold expansion over unstimulated cells and minimum CFSE-low frequency of 0.002% (template counts) or 0.001% (read counts). A clone was considered mappable if detected in the sequenced pre-transplant spleen, lymph node, or MLR CFSE-low populations of the donor or recipient. The cumulative frequency of alloreactive clones was calculated as a percentage of all sequences, weighted by copy number. What TCRdb holds here is the immuneACCESS table cut down to in-frame rearrangements. Part of the clones is not present; checked against another copy, under half of the missing clones reflect an unresolved V gene, and the others are unexplained. Clone size and the V and J calls come from that table; the DNA yielded D and trimming. This sample lists approximately 71,000 clones; 89% were detected once. The top ten clonotypes cover around 2.3% of the sample.

As for this clone: The antigen it binds to is not known. Base-call qualities are not available, and no considerably larger clone is one nucleotide away.

The V gene is TRBV27 and the J gene is TRBJ2-1; 9 bases in the middle match TRBD1. The sequences come from unstimulated CD8+ T cells sorted from spleen or lymph node cells, collected before intestinal transplant. The clonotype was recovered from a human donor who received an intestinal transplant. The nucleotide sequence is given as TGTGCCAGCAGTTTAAGACAGGGGGATGAGCAGTTCTTC. Its protein is CASSLRQGDEQFF.